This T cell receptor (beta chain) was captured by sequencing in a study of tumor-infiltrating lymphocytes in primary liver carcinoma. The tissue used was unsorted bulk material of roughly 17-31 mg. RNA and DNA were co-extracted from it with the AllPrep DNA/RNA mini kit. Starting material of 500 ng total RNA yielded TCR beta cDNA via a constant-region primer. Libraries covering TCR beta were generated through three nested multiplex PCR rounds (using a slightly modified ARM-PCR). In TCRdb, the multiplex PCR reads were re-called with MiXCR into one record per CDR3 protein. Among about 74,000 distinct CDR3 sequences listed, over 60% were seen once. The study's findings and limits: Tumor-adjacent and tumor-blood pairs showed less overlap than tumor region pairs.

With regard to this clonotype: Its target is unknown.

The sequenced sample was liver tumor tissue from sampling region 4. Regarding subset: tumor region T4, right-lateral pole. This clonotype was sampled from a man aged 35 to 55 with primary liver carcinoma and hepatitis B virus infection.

The CDR3 spells CARTTGGETDTQYF. In DNA, the CDR3 is TGTGCCAGGACCACAGGGGGCGAAACAGATACGCAGTATTTT. This chain connects TRBV12-3 or TRBV12-4 to TRBJ2-3, with 9 bases lining up with TRBD1. This CDR3 contains 14 residues. J lost 3 bases, V lost 9 bases, and 7 bases had no gene match.